The 9 T cell receptor beta chains reported below all come from one sample, sequenced in a study of blood T cell repertoires in COVID-19. Only in-frame clones appear in the TCRdb table, and some are missing; sequencing was by immunoSEQ multiplex PCR. The sample has approximately 280,000 clones; about 83% are singletons. Source material: PBMCs or T cells enriched from blood (not recorded which). The source is a woman between 40 and 55 years old who had recovered from COVID-19.

The chain employs TRBV2 and TRBJ1-4; 8 bases line up with TRBD1. The ends lost 4 bases at V and 4 bases at J; junction bases unmatched: 5. There are 15 residues in the CDR3. Germline V gene lookup returns CDR1 SNHLY and CDR2 FYNNEI. The CDR3 reads CASSAQGANNEKLFF. CDR3 coding DNA: TGTGCCAGCAGTGCCCAGGGGGCTAATAATGAAAAACTGTTTTTT.

The chain joins TRBV5-1 to TRBJ1-1, with 7 bases identical to TRBD1. CDR3 length: 12 amino acids. The V gene end was trimmed by 3 bases and the J gene end by 7 bases; junction bases not matched to a gene: 3. Germline V CDR1 and CDR2: SGHRS, YFSETQ. DNA for the CDR3: TGCGCCAGCAGCTCGCAGGGGGTTGAAGCTTTCTTT. It yields the protein CASSSQGVEAFF.

The chain joins TRBV18 to TRBJ1-2, with a weak D call TRBD1 (5 bases). V shed 3 bases and J shed 6 bases, with 11 bases lying between them. The V gene's germline CDR1 is KGHSH and CDR2 LQKENI. CDR3 length: 13 amino acids. This CDR3 reads CASSPWGDHGYTF. CDR3 bases: TGTGCCAGCTCACCTTGGGGGGATCATGGCTACACCTTC.

The V call is TRBV19, the J call TRBJ1-5, with 8 bases that match TRBD1. Germline trimming cut 5 bases from V and 7 bases from J; bases unmatched to any gene: 10. The CDR3 is 15 amino acids. In germline, CDR1 is LNHDA, CDR2 SQIVND (reference sequence). CDR3 sequence (DNA): TGTGCCAGTAGTCCCAGGCCGGGACAGGCCCAGCCCCAGCATTTT. It encodes CASSPRPGQAQPQHF.

CDR3 sequence: CASSSGTGGRENEQFF. The CDR3 DNA reads TGTGCCAGCAGCTCAGGAACGGGGGGGCGGGAAAATGAGCAGTTCTTC. This chain connects TRBV11-3 to TRBJ2-1; 8 bases match TRBD2. Trimming at V came to 4 bases and at J to 7 bases, leaving 12 bases not matched to a gene. CDR1 is SGHNT and CDR2 is YENEEA in the germline V gene. This CDR3 has 16 residues.

Remarks on this clone: The junction does not match germline at one end; this may be a read error. This chain joins TRBV27 and TRBJ2-6, with 7 bases fitting TRBD2. The germline CDR1 and CDR2 sequences are MNHEY and SMNVEV (reference sequence). The CDR3 contains 18 residues. CDR3 bases: TGTGCCAGCAGCTTATCCGGCGGGAGAAGGTATGGGGCCAACGTCCTGACTTTC. Its protein product is CASSLSGGRRYGANVLTF. Full variable domain (missing parts from reference TRBV27 and TRBJ2-6): EAQVTQNPRYLITVTGKKLTVTCSQNMNHEYMSWYRQDPGLGLRQIYYSMNVEVTDKGDVPEGYKVSRKEKRNFPLILESPSPNQTSLYFCASSLSGGRRYGANVLTFGAGSRLTVL.

CDR3 region: CASSSMNTGELFF. The CDR3 DNA is TGTGCCAGCAGTTCCATGAACACCGGGGAGCTGTTTTTT. This chain uses TRBV28 with TRBJ2-2; unclear D gene. The CDR3 spans 13 residues. V lost 4 bases and J lost 1, with 4 bases in between. The germline V gene encodes CDR1 MDHEN and CDR2 SYDVKM.

In its sample, this clone was seen many times. The CDR3 nucleotides are TGCAGCGTTGAAGTTACAGGGCCAGAGACCCAGTACTTC. Its protein is CSVEVTGPETQYF. The rearrangement uses TRBV29-1 and TRBJ2-5; D might be TRBD1 (6 bases). Germline V gene data show CDR1 as SQVTM and CDR2 as ANQGSEA. This CDR3 has 13 amino acids. The V and J ends lost 1 base and 4 bases respectively, with 10 bases between them.

The V gene is TRBV6-2 or TRBV6-3, the J gene TRBJ2-7; 12 bases line up with TRBD1. The CDR3 has 17 residues. Germline V gives CDR1 MNHEY, CDR2 SVGEGT. The V and J ends lost 5 bases and 4 bases, in that order; junction bases with no gene match: 12. The CDR3 sequence is CASSPSGQGARKYEQYF. The CDR3 DNA reads TGTGCCAGCAGTCCGTCGGGACAGGGGGCGCGTAAATACGAGCAGTACTTC.